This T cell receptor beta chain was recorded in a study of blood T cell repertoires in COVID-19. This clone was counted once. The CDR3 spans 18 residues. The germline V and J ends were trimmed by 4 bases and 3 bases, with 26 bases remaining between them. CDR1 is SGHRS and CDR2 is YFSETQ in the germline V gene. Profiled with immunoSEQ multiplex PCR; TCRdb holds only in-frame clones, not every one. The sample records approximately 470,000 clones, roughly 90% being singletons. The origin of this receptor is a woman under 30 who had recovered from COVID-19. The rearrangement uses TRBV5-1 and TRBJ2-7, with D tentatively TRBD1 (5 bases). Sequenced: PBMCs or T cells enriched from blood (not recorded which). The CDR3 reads CASSLDTNDRGIHYEQYF. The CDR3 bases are TGCGCCAGCAGCCTGGACACTAATGACAGAGGAATCCACTACGAGCAGTACTTC.